Listed below are T cell receptor beta chains from one sample, sequenced in a study of T cell clones after liver transplantation. Only in-frame clones appear in the TCRdb table, and some are missing; sequencing was by immunoSEQ multiplex PCR. The sample contains around 20,000 clones, more than 80% of which appear only once. The sample was CD8+ T cells from blood, taken approximately 3.5 years after liver transplant. Receptors were obtained from a human patient who received a liver transplant. Some T cells may trace back to the graft donor. The CDR3 runs from the conserved cysteine through the conserved F or W. A D gene is named only where the DNA matches it firmly. The size entry is marked missing in some rows and otherwise reads once, few, many or a size class.

D: -; V: TRBV28; J: TRBJ2-7; size: -; DNA: TGTGCCAGCAGACCGACAGGATCCCTCTCCTACGAGCAGTACTTC; CDR3: CASRPTGSLSYEQYF
D: -; V: TRBV7-2; J: TRBJ2-5; size: -; DNA: TGTGCCAGCAGCTTCGCCCCGGGGTATGTGAGAGAAGAGACCCAGTACTTC; CDR3: CASSFAPGYVREETQYF
D: -; V: TRBV27; J: TRBJ2-1; size: -; DNA: TGTGCCAGCAGTTCCTCTTTACTAGTCTTGGGAGTCCATGAGCAGTTCTTC; CDR3: CASSSSLLVLGVHEQFF
D: -; V: TRBV18; J: TRBJ1-1; size: -; DNA: TGTGCCAGCTCACCACAGGATCGGAACACTGAAGCTTTCTTT; CDR3: CASSPQDRNTEAFF
D: TRBD1; V: TRBV5-3; J: TRBJ1-1; size: -; DNA: TGTGCCAGAAGCACCCGGGACAGGGACATAATGAACACTGAAGCTTTCTTT; CDR3: CARSTRDRDIMNTEAFF
D: TRBD2; V: TRBV7-9; J: TRBJ2-1; size: -; DNA: TGTGCCAGCAGCACCCTACTAGCGGGAGGGCCGAATGAGCAGTTCTTC; CDR3: CASSTLLAGGPNEQFF
D: -; V: TRBV29-1; J: TRBJ1-1; size: once; DNA: TGCAGCGATCTGGGACAAGGGCAGCTGAACACTGAAGCTTTCTTT; CDR3: CSDLGQGQLNTEAFF
D: -; V: TRBV10-2; J: TRBJ1-5; size: -; DNA: TGCGCCAGCAGTGAGTCGGAATTAACACGGCCCCAGCATTTT; CDR3: CASSESELTRPQHF
D: TRBD1; V: TRBV5-1; J: TRBJ2-7; size: -; DNA: TGCGCCAGCAGCGTAGGGACAGGGATAATCTACGAGCAGTACTTC; CDR3: CASSVGTGIIYEQYF
D: -; V: TRBV5-5; J: TRBJ2-7; size: few; DNA: TGTGCCAGCAGCGCGGGACGTACGGCCTACGAGCAGTACTTC; CDR3: CASSAGRTAYEQYF
D: -; V: TRBV4-3; J: TRBJ2-2; size: -; DNA: TGCGCCAGCAGGCTTGGACTCAACACCGGGGAGCTGTTTTTT; CDR3: CASRLGLNTGELFF
D: TRBD2; V: TRBV18; J: TRBJ2-7; size: -; DNA: TGTGCCAGCTCACCAGAACTAGCGGGAGATGGGTACGAGCAGTACTTC; CDR3: CASSPELAGDGYEQYF
D: -; V: TRBV11-2; J: TRBJ1-2; size: -; DNA: TGTGCCAGCAGCTTAGAAGGGTTGGGCTATGGCTACACCTTC; CDR3: CASSLEGLGYGYTF
D: -; V: TRBV11-3; J: TRBJ2-1; size: -; DNA: TGTGCCAGCAGCTTAGGGGGAAAGCGGACCTCCTACAATGAGCAGTTCTTC; CDR3: CASSLGGKRTSYNEQFF
D: TRBD1; V: TRBV6-1; J: TRBJ2-7; size: -; DNA: TGTGCCAGCACCCAGGGGGTCTACGAGCAGTACTTC; CDR3: CASTQGVYEQYF
D: -; V: TRBV7-9; J: TRBJ1-2; size: -; DNA: TGTGCCAGCAGCGCCATCCTGCGTCACAACTATGGCTACACCTTC; CDR3: CASSAILRHNYGYTF
D: -; V: TRBV4-1; J: TRBJ1-1; size: -; DNA: TGCGCCAGCAGCCAAGATCCGACAGGGAACACTGAAGCTTTCTTT; CDR3: CASSQDPTGNTEAFF
D: -; V: TRBV15; J: TRBJ1-5; size: -; DNA: TGTGCCACCAGCAGAGATTTAGGAGAGGTCAAGCCCCAGCATTTT; CDR3: CATSRDLGEVKPQHF
D: -; V: TRBV28; J: TRBJ1-2; size: -; DNA: TGTGCCAGCAGGGAGATCAGTTCCTATGGCTACACCTTC; CDR3: CASREISSYGYTF
D: -; V: TRBV19; J: TRBJ2-2; size: -; DNA: TGTGCCAGTAGCCAAGGGTTCGGGCGCACCGGGGAGCTGTTTTTT; CDR3: CASSQGFGRTGELFF
D: -; V: TRBV6-1; J: TRBJ2-1; size: few; DNA: TGTGCCACCACGGAGGATCGAAACTTCAATGAGCAGTTCTTC; CDR3: CATTEDRNFNEQFF
D: -; V: TRBV30; J: TRBJ1-2; size: once; DNA: TGTGCCTGGCCTGGCGCGGGGGTAAAGGGCTACACCTTC; CDR3: CAWPGAGVKGYTF
D: -; V: TRBV28; J: TRBJ1-1; size: -; DNA: TGTGCCAGCAGTTTAAATTTTGGGAACACTGAAGCTTTCTTT; CDR3: CASSLNFGNTEAFF
D: TRBD2; V: TRBV2; J: TRBJ2-7; size: -; DNA: TGTGCCAGCAGTGAACTAGCGGGAGTGAACGAGCAGTACTTC; CDR3: CASSELAGVNEQYF
D: -; V: TRBV7-9; J: TRBJ2-3; size: -; DNA: TGTGCCAGCAGCTTAGCGCAAGGCTACACAGATACGCAGTATTTT; CDR3: CASSLAQGYTDTQYF
D: TRBD1; V: TRBV19; J: TRBJ1-4; size: -; DNA: TGTGCCAGTAGTATTGGGGGGACAGACGGGGAAAAACTGTTTTTT; CDR3: CASSIGGTDGEKLFF
D: TRBD2; V: TRBV29-1; J: TRBJ2-7; size: few; DNA: TGCAGCGTTGAGGCGATGAGCGGGAGGTCTAACGAGCAGTACTTC; CDR3: CSVEAMSGRSNEQYF
D: TRBD2; V: TRBV2; J: TRBJ2-3; size: -; DNA: TGTGCCAGCACTTTCGGGACTAGCGGCACAGATACGCAGTATTTT; CDR3: CASTFGTSGTDTQYF
D: TRBD2; V: TRBV7-2; J: TRBJ2-3; size: -; DNA: TGTGCCAGCAGCCCTATAGCGGGAGGCAGCACAGATACGCAGTATTTT; CDR3: CASSPIAGGSTDTQYF
D: TRBD1; V: TRBV28; J: TRBJ1-1; size: -; DNA: TGTGCCAGCAGTTTATCACAGGGGAGGACTGAAGCTTTCTTT; CDR3: CASSLSQGRTEAFF